The next 5 T cell receptor beta chains were all read from a single sample in a study of cytomegalovirus exposure and HLA in healthy donors. Amplification used 60 Vbeta primers and 13 Jbeta primers. TCRdb's table, derived via immunoSEQ multiplex PCR, lists solely in-frame clones and lacks some. The data contain about 93,000 clones, approximately 80% of them seen just once; the ten biggest clones take up under 4%. The sequenced sample consisted of PBMCs. The receptors come from a woman aged 40 to 50 in good health and CMV-seronegative.

Details on this clone: Additional DNA sequences in this sample encode the identical CDR3. The V and J genes are TRBV27 and TRBJ1-2, with a weak D call TRBD1 (6 bases). This CDR3 spans 14 amino acids. The V end lost 8 bases, the J end lost 0 bases, and 13 bases lay between the germline ends. CDR1 and CDR2 from the germline V gene are MNHEY and SMNVEV (reference sequence). DNA for the CDR3: TGTGCCAGCCGCCTGTCAGGGGCTAACTATGGCTACACCTTC. It codes for CASRLSGANYGYTF.

The rearrangement joins TRBV5-1 to TRBJ2-5, with TRBD1 as a possible D gene (7 bases). The V gene lost 4 bases and the J gene lost 3 bases, with 13 bases spanning the gap. Per germline, CDR1 SGHRS and CDR2 YFSETQ. CDR3 length equals 14 residues. CDR3 sequence reads: CASSVQGGEETQYF. In nucleotides, the CDR3 is TGCGCCAGCAGCGTCCAGGGGGGAGAAGAGACCCAGTACTTC.

This chain connects TRBV5-1 to TRBJ2-3; 7 bases are shared with TRBD1. In germline, CDR1 is SGHRS, CDR2 YFSETQ. The CDR3 runs to 15 residues. The J segment lost 0 bases and the V segment lost 1 base, leaving 2 bases of the junction unmatched. CDR3 region: CASSLPGGSTDTQYF. In DNA form, the CDR3 reads TGCGCCAGCAGCTTGCCAGGGGGAAGCACAGATACGCAGTATTTT.

The chain couples TRBV6-1 to TRBJ2-7; D ambiguous. Looked up from germline, CDR1 is MNHNS and CDR2 is SASEGT. Trimming took off 6 bases at V and 4 bases at J, with 10 bases between the two ends. The CDR3 is 12 amino acids. The CDR3: CASRGDGYEQYF. The CDR3 coding sequence is TGTGCCAGCAGGGGCGACGGATACGAGCAGTACTTC.

To note about this clone: One junction end does not reproduce the germline sequence, and a read error may be involved. The chain is built from TRBV7-9 and TRBJ1-3; D remains unclear. The CDR3 covers 13 residues. Germline loops: CDR1 SEHNR, CDR2 FQNEAQ (reference sequence). CDR3 DNA: TGTGCCAGCAGCTCGTGGATTGGAGACACCATATATTTT. Protein: CASSSWIGDTIYF.